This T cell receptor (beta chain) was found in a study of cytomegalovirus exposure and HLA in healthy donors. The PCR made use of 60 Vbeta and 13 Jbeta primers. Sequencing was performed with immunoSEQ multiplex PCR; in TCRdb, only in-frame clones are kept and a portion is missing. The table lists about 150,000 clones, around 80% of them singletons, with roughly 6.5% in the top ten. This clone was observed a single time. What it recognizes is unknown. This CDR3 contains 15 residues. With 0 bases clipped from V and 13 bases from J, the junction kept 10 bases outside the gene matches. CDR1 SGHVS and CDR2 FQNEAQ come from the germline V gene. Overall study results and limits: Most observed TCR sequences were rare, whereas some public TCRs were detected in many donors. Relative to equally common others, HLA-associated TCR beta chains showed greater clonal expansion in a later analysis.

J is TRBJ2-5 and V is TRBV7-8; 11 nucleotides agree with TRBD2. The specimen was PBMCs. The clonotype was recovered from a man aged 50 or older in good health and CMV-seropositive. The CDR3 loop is CASSLASGTSGFRYF. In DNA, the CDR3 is TGTGCCAGCAGCTTAGCATCCGGGACTAGCGGTTTTCGGTACTTC.